This T cell receptor beta chain is drawn from a study of cytomegalovirus exposure and HLA in healthy donors. Findings of the study overall: Being indistinguishable, some V segments were excluded, TRBV6-2 and TRBV6-3 among them.

The germline V gene has CDR1 SGHTA and CDR2 FQGNSA. The CDR3 extends over 16 amino acids. Trimming left V 5 bases short and J 1 base short, with 18 bases between. The PCR had 60 Vbeta and 13 Jbeta primers. Sequencing used immunoSEQ multiplex PCR; TCRdb keeps in-frame clones, though not all of them. In the table there are 89,000 or so clones, 77% of which are singletons. A single count supports this clone. As yet, its antigen is unknown. Healthy bone marrow donors supplied every sample. This sequence originates from a boy aged 5-17 years in good health and CMV-seronegative. The rearrangement links TRBV7-2 to TRBJ2-7; tentative D call: TRBD2 (6 bases). The sequencing sample was made of PBMCs. CDR3 in DNA: TGTGCCAGCAGCCGACCCGTGGGACGGGGGTCCTACGAGCAGTACTTC. The encoded protein is CASSRPVGRGSYEQYF.